These 12 T cell receptor beta chains share one sample of origin, sequenced in a study of T-cell memory formation after mild COVID-19. Each CDR3 protein gets one entry after TCRdb re-called the 5' RACE reads with MiXCR. The sample has under 300,000 distinct CDR3 sequences, approximately 7.6% seen once. The sequenced material came from PBMCs or a T cell subset sorted from them (not recorded which). These TCRs come from a man younger than 35 who had mild COVID-19 (a few samples of this study predate the infection). Cell type and time point are not known.

The chain couples TRBV6-2 or TRBV6-3 to TRBJ2-1, with 9 bases lining up with TRBD2. The CDR3 spans 15 residues. After removal of 6 bases from V and 6 bases from J, the junction contained 9 bases not matched to a gene. Germline V gene data show CDR1 as MNHEY and CDR2 as SVGEGT. The CDR3 DNA follows: TGTGCCAGCAGGCCCGGGACTAGCTTAAGCAATGAGCAGTTCTTC. It translates to CASRPGTSLSNEQFF.

The chain combines TRBV7-3 with TRBJ2-1; D is ambiguous. Germline loops: CDR1 SGHTA, CDR2 FQGTGA. V gave up 4 bases and J gave up 0 bases, with 13 bases separating them. This CDR3 spans 16 amino acids. CDR3 in amino acids: CASSSPRGSSYNEQFF. Written as DNA, the CDR3 is TGTGCCAGCAGCTCGCCCCGCGGAAGCTCCTACAATGAGCAGTTCTTC.

This clonotype has a count of ten or more. This rearrangement joins TRBV7-2 to TRBJ2-3; D is uncertain. The CDR3 spans 12 residues. The V gene's germline CDR1 is SGHTA and CDR2 FQGNSA. V was cut by 2 bases and J by 10 bases, with 10 bases left in between. CDR3 amino acids: CASSLSGVAQYF. CDR3 nucleotide sequence: TGTGCCAGCAGCTTATCCGGTGTTGCGCAGTATTTT.

The V and J genes are TRBV6-1 and TRBJ2-1; the match to TRBD1 covers 8 bases. The CDR3 runs to 14 residues. Germline CDR1 MNHNS, CDR2 SASEGT. Trimming took 5 bases from V and 6 from J; bases not matched to a gene: 6. The chain's CDR3 is CASSWTGSSNEQFF. The CDR3 region has the DNA TGTGCCAGCAGTTGGACAGGGAGCTCCAATGAGCAGTTCTTC.

V and J are TRBV7-9 and TRBJ2-5; unclear D gene. The germline V and J ends were trimmed by 3 bases and 4 bases, with 12 bases remaining between them. Germline V lookup: CDR1 SEHNR, CDR2 FQNEAQ (reference sequence). The CDR3 is 14 amino acids. The CDR3 sequence: CASSFWTYLETQYF. The CDR3 DNA is TGTGCCAGCAGCTTTTGGACGTACTTAGAGACCCAGTACTTC.

This chain joins TRBV19 and TRBJ1-5; D ambiguous. Trimming pared 3 bases from V and 5 bases from J, leaving 11 bases between. The CDR3 length is 14 residues. From germline, CDR1 is LNHDA and CDR2 SQIVND (reference sequence). The CDR3 is CASSIGGFDQPQHF. CDR3 in DNA: TGTGCCAGTAGTATTGGAGGGTTCGATCAGCCCCAGCATTTT.

This clonotype has ten or more counts. The chain carries TRBV6-2 or TRBV6-3 and TRBJ2-5; tentative D call: TRBD2 (5 bases). The CDR3 extends over 14 amino acids. The germline V and J ends were trimmed by 7 bases and 1 base, with 13 bases remaining between them. The germline CDR1 and CDR2 sequences are MNHEY and SVGEGT. CDR3 in amino acids: CASTAGLPQETQYF. CDR3 in DNA: TGTGCCAGCACTGCCGGACTCCCCCAAGAGACCCAGTACTTC.

This clonotype was recorded many times. This sequence joins TRBV18 and TRBJ2-5, with no clear D. The CDR3 is made up of 16 amino acids. V was trimmed by 3 bases and J by 2 bases, leaving 16 bases between them. Germline V lookup: CDR1 KGHSH, CDR2 LQKENI. CDR3 bases: TGTGCCAGCTCACCGGATACCCTAGGAGAGCAAGAGACCCAGTACTTC. Translation: CASSPDTLGEQETQYF. The variable domain in full, with the rest retrieved from reference TRBV18 and TRBJ2-5, is NAGVMQNPRHLVRRRGQEARLRCSPMKGHSHVYWYRQLPEEGLKFMVYLQKENIIDESGMPKERFSAEFPKEGPSILRIQQVVRGDSAAYFCASSPDTLGEQETQYFGPGTRLLVL.

This clonotype was detected ten times or more. This chain joins TRBV11-1 and TRBJ2-1; D gene uncertain. Germline lookup yields CDR1 SGHAT and CDR2 FQDESV (reference sequence). Trimming stripped 1 base from V and 7 bases from J, with 8 bases between. This CDR3 comprises 13 residues. The CDR3 sequence is CASSLVTPNEQFF. DNA of the CDR3: TGTGCCAGCAGCTTAGTGACACCTAATGAGCAGTTCTTC. Supplemented by reference TRBV11-1 and TRBJ2-1, the full variable domain reads EAEVAQSPRYKITEKSQAVAFWCDPISGHATLYWYRQILGQGPELLVQFQDESVVDDSQLPKDRFSAERLKGVDSTLKIQPAELGDSAMYLCASSLVTPNEQFFGPGTRLTVL.

This clonotype was detected many times. CDR3 DNA sequence: TGTGCCAGCAGACCCGTCGACAGGGCCTACTACGAGCAGTACTTC. Translation: CASRPVDRAYYEQYF. The chain uses TRBV11-2 and TRBJ2-7; 7 bases are shared with TRBD1. CDR3 size: 15 residues. The germline CDR1 and CDR2 sequences are SGHAT and FQNNGV. Trimming removed 6 bases from V and 3 bases from J; junction bases left unmatched: 11.

This clonotype appeared a few times. The chain has TRBV11-2 and TRBJ1-6; D uncertain. Germline assignment: CDR1 SGHAT and CDR2 FQNNGV. The CDR3 runs to 12 residues. The germline V and J ends were trimmed by 7 bases and 6 bases, with 7 bases remaining between them. The CDR3 coding sequence is TGTGCCAGCACCTCGAGTAATTCACCCCTCCACTTT. Translating gives CASTSSNSPLHF.

This clonotype has a handful of counts. This chain uses TRBV4-1 with TRBJ2-2; TRBD2 is a possible D gene (6 bases). V was clipped by 6 bases and J by 1 base, with 12 bases between them. The CDR3 length is 15 residues. Per germline, CDR1 MGHRA and CDR2 YSYEKL. The CDR3 region is CASSRGAGNTGELFF. The CDR3 DNA sequence: TGCGCCAGCAGTCGCGGGGCGGGGAACACCGGGGAGCTGTTTTTT.